A selection of T cell receptor beta chains follows, all from one sample in a study of neurological immune-mediated disorders. TCRdb independently ran MiXCR on the 5' RACE reads; one entry per CDR3 protein. Here the sample spans 20,000 to 25,000 distinct CDR3 sequences, over 5% being singletons. Source material: CD8+ T cells from blood. The receptors originated from a man aged 18-30 years in good health. The CDR3 runs from the conserved cysteine through the conserved F or W. The D gene is left open where the match is weak. Clone size reads once, few, many, or a class if the clone is expanded.

d_gene	j_gene	abundance	v_gene	CDR3aa	CDR3nt
-	TRBJ2-2	many	TRBV7-2	CASSLLGSGELFF	TGTGCCAGCAGCTTATTAGGGTCCGGGGAGCTGTTTTTT
-	TRBJ2-3	many	TRBV5-1	CASSLAGTGDTDTQYF	TGCGCCAGCAGCTTGGCCGGGACTGGGGACACAGATACGCAGTATTTT
-	TRBJ2-1	many	TRBV12-3/TRBV12-4	CASSLGGLTAYNEQFF	TGTGCCAGCAGTTTAGGGGGCCTGACGGCCTACAATGAGCAGTTCTTC
-	TRBJ1-1	many	TRBV4-1	CASSQDQMGFQGAFF	TGCGCCAGCAGCCAAGATCAAATGGGGTTCCAAGGAGCTTTCTTT
-	TRBJ2-1	many	TRBV5-6	CASSLVGGGAYNEQFF	TGTGCCAGCAGCTTGGTAGGAGGGGGCGCTTACAATGAGCAGTTCTTC
TRBD1	TRBJ1-3	many	TRBV10-3	CAISETQGAFGNTIYF	TGTGCCATCAGTGAGACACAGGGGGCTTTTGGAAACACCATATATTTT
-	TRBJ2-2	many	TRBV10-3	CAISTTPGELFF	TGTGCCATCAGCACCACCCCCGGGGAGCTGTTTTTT
-	TRBJ2-1	many	TRBV28	CASSLSLAVGGEQFF	TGTGCCAGCAGTTTATCCCTAGCGGTAGGGGGGGAGCAGTTCTTC
-	TRBJ2-7	many	TRBV7-2	CASSLGPAVTYEQYF	TGTGCCAGCAGCTTAGGTCCTGCAGTAACCTACGAGCAGTACTTC
-	TRBJ2-7	many	TRBV5-6	CASSSGPYEQYF	TGTGCCAGCAGCTCGGGGCCTTACGAGCAGTACTTC
TRBD2	TRBJ2-3	many	TRBV9	CASSVADHSESAGGSVNTDTQYF	TGTGCCAGCAGCGTGGCGGACCACTCCGAATCAGCGGGGGGGTCCGTTAACACAGATACGCAGTATTTT
-	TRBJ1-1	many	TRBV7-9	CASSFTESRTEAFF	TGTGCCAGCAGCTTTACAGAAAGTAGGACTGAAGCTTTCTTT
-	TRBJ2-7	many	TRBV7-2	CASRKQGSHEQYF	TGTGCCAGCAGAAAACAGGGTTCTCACGAGCAGTACTTC
TRBD2	TRBJ2-3	many	TRBV4-2	CASSQDRGGTDTQYF	TGTGCCAGCAGCCAAGATCGGGGGGGCACAGATACGCAGTATTTT
-	TRBJ1-1	many	TRBV4-3	CASSQVSGDTEAFF	TGCGCCAGCAGCCAAGTATCAGGTGACACTGAAGCTTTCTTT
-	TRBJ2-3	many	TRBV5-1	CASSLVQMSTDTQYF	TGCGCCAGCAGCTTGGTACAGATGAGCACAGATACGCAGTATTTT